The rows below give T cell receptor beta chains drawn from one sample of a study of Graves' ophthalmopathy and Graves' hyperthyroidism. MiXCR, run by TCRdb on the multiplex PCR reads, gives a single entry per CDR3 protein. The sample includes 200,000 to 250,000 distinct CDR3 sequences, about 32% of them seen just once. Sequencing was performed on peripheral blood. The source is a man aged 45-65 years with Graves' ophthalmopathy. Both conserved end residues are part of each CDR3. The D gene is left open where the match is weak. Only part of the rows carry a size: once, few, many, or a class if the clone is expanded.

TRBV19	.	TRBJ2-5	TRBD2	TGTGCCAGTAGTATAGGTCGGGAGGCCCAGTACTTC	CASSIGREAQYF
TRBV12-3/TRBV12-4	many	TRBJ2-7	TRBD2	TGTGCCAGCAGTTTGACTAGCGGGGCCTCTGAGCAGTACTTC	CASSLTSGASEQYF
TRBV3-1	many	TRBJ1-1	TRBD1	TGTGCCAGCAGGCCAGGGGGGACGAACACTGAAGCTTTCTTT	CASRPGGTNTEAFF
TRBV20-1	many	TRBJ2-7	TRBD1	TGCAGTGCTGCTAGACAGGGAACTTTTTCCTACGAGCAGTACTTC	CSAARQGTFSYEQYF
TRBV29-1	.	TRBJ1-2	TRBD1	TGCAGCGTTGCGGCTCAAGGGACAGTCTATGGCTACACCTTC	CSVAAQGTVYGYTF
TRBV11-2	.	TRBJ2-2	.	TGTGCCAGCAGCCCCTTAAGGGGGATGCGGGCCGGGGAGCTGTTTTTT	CASSPLRGMRAGELFF
TRBV6-2/TRBV6-3	.	TRBJ1-5	.	TGTGCCAGCAGTTACTCAGGAGGGCGAAGAAGCAATCAGCCCCAGCATTTT	CASSYSGGRRSNQPQHF
TRBV12-3/TRBV12-4	.	TRBJ2-5	TRBD2	TGTGCCAGCAGTTTGCAAGCGGGAGTGGGAGAGACCCAGTACTTC	CASSLQAGVGETQYF
TRBV12-3/TRBV12-4	.	TRBJ2-5	TRBD2	TGTGCCAGCAGTTTTCCCGGGACTAGCGGTGTAGAGACCCAGTACTTC	CASSFPGTSGVETQYF
TRBV30	.	TRBJ1-1	.	TGTGCCTGGAGTGCCCACCCCAGTGCGGAAGCTTTCTTT	CAWSAHPSAEAFF
TRBV28	many	TRBJ2-7	.	TGTGCCAGCAGTCCGAGAGACTACTTTGACTACGAGCAGTACTTC	CASSPRDYFDYEQYF
TRBV5-1	.	TRBJ2-5	TRBD2	TGCGCCAGCAGCCGGGAGGATACCCAGTACTTC	CASSREDTQYF
TRBV6-1	.	TRBJ1-5	.	TGTGCCAGCAGGATGGATGTTAATCAGCCCCAGCATTTT	CASRMDVNQPQHF
TRBV28	many	TRBJ1-1	.	TGTGCCGAAAAGTCGGTGAACACTGAAGCTTTCTTT	CAEKSVNTEAFF
TRBV7-8	many	TRBJ1-1	TRBD1	TGTGCCAGCAGCTTAATCAGGGGCGGGACAGGGGTAGGGGCTGAAGCTTTCTTT	CASSLIRGGTGVGAEAFF
TRBV5-5	many	TRBJ1-5	.	TGTGCCAGCAGCTTGGCTGTGTGGGGTAATCAGCCCCAGCATTTT	CASSLAVWGNQPQHF
TRBV6-2/TRBV6-3	.	TRBJ2-5	.	TGTGCCAGCAGTTGGAGTTTTATTGGGACTCAAGAGACCCAGTACTTC	CASSWSFIGTQETQYF
TRBV20-1	many	TRBJ1-1	.	TGCAGTGCTACTAACCGCAATCGGGACTTGGTTGAAGCTTTCTTT	CSATNRNRDLVEAFF
TRBV20-1	.	TRBJ1-5	TRBD1	TGCAGTGCCGCACAGGGGGCTGGCAATCAGCCCCAGCATTTT	CSAAQGAGNQPQHF
TRBV20-1	few	TRBJ2-5	.	TGCAGTGCTAGAACGTTTCTGGGGGGAGAGACCCAGTACTTC	CSARTFLGGETQYF
TRBV19	.	TRBJ2-7	TRBD1	TGTGCCAGTAGTATGGGACAGGCGTCCTACGAGCAGTACTTC	CASSMGQASYEQYF
TRBV6-1	.	TRBJ2-5	.	TGTGCCAGCAGTGAAAATAACGACGGAGGGACCCAGTACTTC	CASSENNDGGTQYF
TRBV12-3/TRBV12-4	many	TRBJ2-7	.	TGTGCCAGCAGTTTGTTTGGGGGCGGGAGCTCCTACGAGCAGTACTTC	CASSLFGGGSSYEQYF
TRBV30	.	TRBJ2-3	.	TGTGCCTGGAGTGTAATGGCGGCGAAACAGGGCGGCACAGATACGCAGTATTTT	CAWSVMAAKQGGTDTQYF
TRBV10-3	many	TRBJ1-1	.	TGTGCCATCAGTGAGTCGCCACAGAACACTGAAGCTTTCTTT	CAISESPQNTEAFF
TRBV10-3	.	TRBJ2-5	TRBD1	TGTGCCGGCGAACAACAGGGGCCCCAAGAGACCCAGTACTTC	CAGEQQGPQETQYF
TRBV15	many	TRBJ2-5	TRBD2	TGTGCCACCAGCAGAGAAAGGGTACTAGCGGGAGTGGCAGAGACCCAGTACTTC	CATSRERVLAGVAETQYF
TRBV12-3/TRBV12-4	.	TRBJ1-1	.	TGTGCCAGCAGTTTACTAGGGAGAGGAGCTTTCTTT	CASSLLGRGAFF
TRBV6-1	.	TRBJ1-1	.	TGTGCCAGCAGTGGACAGCCCCCAAGCCTTGAAGCTTTCTTT	CASSGQPPSLEAFF
TRBV11-2	many	TRBJ2-4	.	TGTGCCAGCAGCTTACCCCTCCTCCCTTCCGGGACCCAAGCCAAAAACATTCAGTACTTC	CASSLPLLPSGTQAKNIQYF
TRBV28	many	TRBJ2-7	.	TGTGCCAGCAGTTTAAGGGACCGGGGCATTTACGAGCAGTACTTC	CASSLRDRGIYEQYF
TRBV12-3/TRBV12-4	.	TRBJ2-2	.	TGTGCCAGCAGTTTGGTCCCAACGAACACCGGGGAGCTGTTTTTT	CASSLVPTNTGELFF
TRBV6-2/TRBV6-3	.	TRBJ1-2	TRBD1	TGTGCCAGCAGTTACTCGAGGGACAGCCCTAACTATGGCTACACCTTC	CASSYSRDSPNYGYTF
TRBV7-3	many	TRBJ2-2	.	TGTGCCAGCAGCTCCCTCTTAAGCGGGGAGCTGTTTTTT	CASSSLLSGELFF
TRBV5-1	.	TRBJ1-6	TRBD1	TGCGCCAGCAGCGGGACAGGGGATAATTCACCCCTCCACTTT	CASSGTGDNSPLHF
TRBV24-1	once	TRBJ2-2	.	TGTGCCACCAGTGATGCCTCCCTGGATGGGGAGCTGTTTTTT	CATSDASLDGELFF
TRBV28	.	TRBJ2-7	.	TGTGCCAGCAGTTTCGATCGTTGGGTAGTCAGCTCCTACGAGCAGTACTTC	CASSFDRWVVSSYEQYF
TRBV27	.	TRBJ1-1	TRBD1	TGTGCCTCTAGGGGACAGGGGGAGGCTGAAGCTTTCTTT	CASRGQGEAEAFF
TRBV6-2/TRBV6-3	.	TRBJ2-7	.	TGTGCCAGCAGTTACCGAGGCGAGCAGTACTTC	CASSYRGEQYF
TRBV5-4	many	TRBJ2-2	TRBD2	TGTGCCAGCAGCATTGGACTAGCGGGAGCCAAGAGCACCGGGGAGCTGTTTTTC	CASSIGLAGAKSTGELFF
TRBV6-1	.	TRBJ1-2	.	TGTGCCAGCAGCCCAGCAGTAGGGGGCTATGGCTACACCTTC	CASSPAVGGYGYTF
TRBV12-3/TRBV12-4	many	TRBJ2-7	.	TGTGCCAGCAGTTTAGGTGGGGCAGGGGACGAGCAGTACTTC	CASSLGGAGDEQYF
TRBV28	many	TRBJ1-6	TRBD1	TGTGCCAGCAGCCCCGGGACAGGAGTTTCACCCCTCCACTTT	CASSPGTGVSPLHF
TRBV29-1	many	TRBJ2-7	.	TGCAGCGTTGAGATGGGTAGCCTAAGACCGTACGAGCAGTACTTC	CSVEMGSLRPYEQYF
TRBV10-3	many	TRBJ1-2	.	TGTGCCATCAGTCCCGCCGGGCGGGACTATGGCTACACCTTC	CAISPAGRDYGYTF
TRBV6-2/TRBV6-3	.	TRBJ1-1	.	TGTGCCAGCAGCCCATCGGGACCTACAATTGGCCCACCGACGTTT	CASSPSGPTIGPPTF
TRBV12-3/TRBV12-4	.	TRBJ2-7	.	TGTGCCAGCAGTTCGACTAGGAGCTCCTACGAGCAGTACTTC	CASSSTRSSYEQYF
TRBV5-8	many	TRBJ2-2	.	TGTGCCAGCAGCGGCTGGGCGGACACCGGGGAGCTGTTTTTT	CASSGWADTGELFF
TRBV4-1	many	TRBJ2-7	.	TGCGCCAGCAGCCAAGATATGAGCTCCTACGAGCAGTACTTC	CASSQDMSSYEQYF
TRBV12-3/TRBV12-4	.	TRBJ2-2	TRBD2	TGTGCCACCGCGACTAGCGGGGCCACCGGGGAGCTGTTTTTT	CATATSGATGELFF
TRBV10-3	many	TRBJ2-7	TRBD2	TGTGCCATCAGACGTAGCGGGGGCTCCTACGAGCAGTACTTC	CAIRRSGGSYEQYF
TRBV7-8	.	TRBJ1-1	.	TGTGCCAGCAGCTTAGCGCGGTACACTGAAGCTTTCTTT	CASSLARYTEAFF
TRBV7-9	many	TRBJ2-2	.	TGTGCCAGCAGCTTAGTCTCGGGAGAGACCACCGGGGAGCTGTTTTTT	CASSLVSGETTGELFF